Below, 4 T cell receptor beta chains from the same sample are listed, as sequenced in a study of control samples from healthy donors and cancer patients. Generated by immunoSEQ multiplex PCR, the TCRdb table keeps only in-frame clones and is missing some. The sample shows 130,000 or so clones, more than 70% of them seen only once. Source material: blood. The receptors derive from a man in his 60s in good health.

The chain links TRBV6-2 or TRBV6-3 to TRBJ1-2; D gene ambiguous. The CDR3 runs to 14 residues. Trimming pared 0 bases from V and 4 bases from J, leaving 9 bases between. The germline CDR1 and CDR2 sequences are MNHEY and SVGEGT. For the CDR3, the DNA is TGTGCCAGCAGTTACTCGATGACGGCCTATGGCTACACCTTC. Translated: CASSYSMTAYGYTF.

Note on this clone: One end of the junction is discordant with germline, which a read error may explain. V and J are TRBV19 and TRBJ1-5; D ambiguous. Germline V gene lookup returns CDR1 LNHDA and CDR2 SQIVND (reference sequence). There are 14 residues in the CDR3. Written as DNA, the CDR3 is TGTGTCAGTAGCAGACGGTTAGTCGTTCAGCCCCAGCATTTT. It yields the protein CVSSRRLVVQPQHF. Complete variable domain (other parts from reference TRBV19 and TRBJ1-5): DGGITQSPKYLFRKEGQNVTLSCEQNLNHDAMYWYRQDPGQGLRLIYYSQIVNDFQKGDIAEGYSVSREKKESFPLTVTSAQKNPTAFYLCVSSRRLVVQPQHFGDGTRLSIL.

V and J are TRBV27 and TRBJ2-7; maybe TRBD1 (6 bases). Germline V gene data show CDR1 as MNHEY and CDR2 as SMNVEV (reference sequence). V lost 5 bases to trimming and J lost 6 bases, with 20 bases between them. The CDR3 is made up of 15 amino acids. The CDR3 spells CASSQARGQGLEQYF. DNA of the CDR3: TGTGCCAGCAGTCAGGCCCGGGGACAAGGCCTCGAGCAGTACTTC.

A single count supports this clone. The chain has TRBV28 and TRBJ1-5; D may be TRBD1 (5 bases). CDR1 is MDHEN, CDR2 SYDVKM, per germline. The CDR3 runs 18 residues. V lost 2 bases and J 3 bases, leaving 20 bases between the germline ends. This chain's CDR3 is CASSLGAPGGLINQPQHF. CDR3 DNA: TGTGCCAGCAGTTTAGGCGCTCCGGGGGGTTTAATCAATCAGCCCCAGCATTTT.